This passage covers 32 T cell receptor beta chains from one sample sequenced in a study of CD8 T cells in ankylosing spondylitis. Using its own MiXCR run on the 5' RACE reads, TCRdb lists one record per CDR3 protein. In the table there are about 130,000 distinct CDR3 sequences, 7% to 10% of which are singletons. Material for sequencing was blood, either unsorted or a sorted T cell fraction (not recorded which). The receptors stem from a male donor with ankylosing spondylitis or in good health (not recorded which).

Comments on this clonotype: A much larger clone sits a single nucleotide away, making a read error possible. V usage is TRBV19 and J usage is TRBJ1-2, with TRBD1 as a possible D gene (5 bases). The CDR3 has 17 residues. Germline lookup yields CDR1 LNHDA and CDR2 SQIVND (reference sequence). CDR3 in DNA: TGTGCCAGTAGTGTTGACGCCGGGACGCCTACTCTTCGAGGCTGCACCTTC. Residues: CASSVDAGTPTLRGCTF.

This clonotype showed up many times. V gene TRBV30 combines with J gene TRBJ2-1, with D perhaps matching TRBD2 (5 bases). V lost 2 bases to trimming and J lost 6 bases, with 11 bases between them. Germline V CDR1 and CDR2: GTSNPN, SVGIG (reference sequence). The CDR3 has 13 amino acids. This CDR3 reads CAWSKASFNEQFF. The DNA of the CDR3 is TGTGCCTGGAGTAAGGCTAGCTTCAATGAGCAGTTCTTC.

The chain uses TRBV29-1 and TRBJ2-5; D is ambiguous. Trimming stripped 7 bases from V and 5 bases from J, with 11 bases between. This CDR3 is built from 11 residues. Germline assignment: CDR1 SQVTM and CDR2 ANQGSEA. In DNA form, the CDR3 reads TGCAGCGCCCAACGCGGTGAGACCCAGTACTTC. Protein: CSAQRGETQYF.

This clonotype occurred a few times. V usage is TRBV10-3 and J usage is TRBJ1-2; TRBD1 aligns across 8 bases. The CDR3 runs 13 residues. With V trimmed by 8 bases and J by 1 base, 3 bases remained unmatched. Germline V gives CDR1 ENHRY, CDR2 SYGVKD. The CDR3 coding sequence is TGTGCCATCGGAACAGGGGGTAACTATGGCTACACCTTC. It specifies CAIGTGGNYGYTF.

The chain carries TRBV28 and TRBJ1-2, with D tentatively TRBD1 (5 bases). Trimming took 8 bases from V and 8 from J, leaving 18 bases between them. The CDR3 consists of 13 residues. CDR1 is MDHEN, CDR2 SYDVKM, per germline. The CDR3 DNA is TGTGCCAGCGACGTGGGACGGAACTCAGGCTACACCTTC. Translation gives CASDVGRNSGYTF.

This clonotype occurred many times. The CDR3 loop is CASSFPTGSYEQYF. The CDR3 coding sequence is TGTGCCAGCAGTTTCCCGACGGGCTCCTACGAGCAGTACTTC. The chain is built from TRBV6-2 or TRBV6-3 and TRBJ2-7; the D is unclear. Trimming left V 4 bases short and J 0 bases short, with 10 bases between. This CDR3 has 14 amino acids. Germline CDR1 is MNHEY and CDR2 is SVGEGT.

This chain links TRBV12-3 or TRBV12-4 with TRBJ2-6, with 8 bases aligning to TRBD2. The CDR3 covers 17 residues. After removal of 3 bases from V and 0 bases from J, the junction contained 4 bases not matched to a gene. CDR3: CASSFTSGSSGANVLTF. CDR3 bases: TGTGCCAGCAGTTTCACTAGCGGAAGCTCTGGGGCCAACGTCCTGACTTTC.

This clonotype was counted a few times. The chain couples TRBV5-5 to TRBJ2-3; D perhaps matches TRBD2 (6 bases). V lost 6 bases, J lost 6 bases, and 17 bases lay in between. CDR1 and CDR2 from the germline V gene are SGHKS and YYEKEE (reference sequence). The CDR3 totals 14 residues. CDR3 nucleotides: TGTGCCAGCAACCCGGGGCTAGCGTTCGATACGCAGTATTTT. It is translated as CASNPGLAFDTQYF.

This clonotype was counted ten times or more. The chain carries TRBV29-1 and TRBJ2-1; D is possibly TRBD1 or TRBD2 (6 bases each). CDR3 length: 14 amino acids. Trimming removed 1 base at V and 11 bases at J, with 18 bases between. The germline V gene encodes CDR1 SQVTM and CDR2 ANQGSEA. The DNA of the CDR3 is TGCAGCGTTGAAGCTTTGGGGGGCGTGGGGAAGCAGTTCTTC. Translated, it gives CSVEALGGVGKQFF.

This clonotype has ten or more counts. V usage is TRBV27 and J usage is TRBJ2-1; TRBD2 might be the D (6 bases). The V end lost 6 bases, the J end lost 6 bases, and 21 bases lay between the germline ends. Germline-derived CDR1 and CDR2 are MNHEY and SMNVEV (reference sequence). The CDR3 totals 16 residues. The CDR3 DNA reads as TGTGCCAGCAGAGAGACCGGGACTTACCTACTCAATGAGCAGTTCTTC. It encodes CASRETGTYLLNEQFF.

This clonotype was observed at least ten times. The CDR3 DNA is TGCAGTGCTAGAGATCTAAACAGGGTCCTGCATAATTCACCCCTCCACTTT. Translating it yields CSARDLNRVLHNSPLHF. The chain couples TRBV20-1 to TRBJ1-6, with a tentative D call TRBD1 (6 bases). This CDR3 region has 17 residues. Germline V CDR1 and CDR2: DFQATT, SNEGSKA (reference sequence). Deletions cut 0 bases from V and 5 bases from J, with 17 bases between.

This clonotype was recorded at least ten times. V is TRBV12-3 or TRBV12-4 and J is TRBJ1-2; 11 positions match TRBD1. The junction had 7 bases not matched to a gene; V was cut back by 6 bases and J by 7 bases. The CDR3 extends over 14 amino acids. The CDR3 region is CASRASGTGGGYTF. The DNA of the CDR3 is TGTGCCAGCAGAGCCTCCGGGACAGGGGGTGGCTACACCTTC.

This clonotype showed up many times. The chain combines TRBV27 with TRBJ2-7; D is possibly TRBD2 (5 bases). Germline loops: CDR1 MNHEY, CDR2 SMNVEV (reference sequence). Trimming cost V 3 bases and J 2 bases, with 11 bases left between them. The CDR3 length is 14 residues. This CDR3 reads CASSFWERPYEQYF. In DNA form, the CDR3 reads TGTGCCAGCAGTTTCTGGGAGAGGCCCTACGAGCAGTACTTC.

In this sample, this clonotype turned up many times. The chain links TRBV12-3 or TRBV12-4 to TRBJ2-7; no clear D. This CDR3 is 11 amino acids long. Trimming pared 6 bases from V and 2 bases from J, leaving 5 bases between. Here the CDR3 reads CASRNTYEQYF. CDR3 bases: TGTGCCAGCAGGAACACCTACGAGCAGTACTTC.

This clonotype was found many times. The chain couples TRBV15 to TRBJ2-2; D is ambiguous. From germline, CDR1 is LNHNV and CDR2 YYDKDF (reference sequence). The CDR3 has 15 amino acids. Trimming cost V 4 bases and J 8 bases, with 17 bases left between them. The CDR3 DNA sequence: TGTGCCACCAGCATCCGACGGTACCCGGTTGGGGAGCTGTTTTTT. Protein sequence: CATSIRRYPVGELFF.

In this sample, this clonotype turned up many times. The chain employs TRBV4-2 and TRBJ2-2; TRBD1 might be the D (5 bases). V lost 3 bases to trimming and J lost 1 base, with 6 bases between them. The CDR3 loop spans 14 amino acids. Germline assignment: CDR1 LGHNA and CDR2 YNFKEQ. The CDR3 DNA is TGTGCCAGCAGCCAGGGGCGGAACACCGGGGAGCTGTTTTTT. It is translated as CASSQGRNTGELFF.

The chain recombines TRBV15 with TRBJ2-5; D might be TRBD1 or TRBD2, each matching 5 bases. The CDR3 spans 13 residues. From germline, CDR1 is LNHNV and CDR2 YYDKDF (reference sequence). The V end lost 6 bases, the J end lost 3 bases, and 11 bases lay between the germline ends. The chain's CDR3 is CATRLRGEETQYF. The CDR3 coding sequence is TGTGCCACCAGGCTACGGGGCGAAGAGACCCAGTACTTC.

This clonotype showed up just a few times. This chain joins TRBV7-2 and TRBJ1-2; 11 bases line up with TRBD1. Trimming at V came to 5 bases and at J to 7 bases, leaving 9 bases not matched to a gene. The CDR3 consists of 15 residues. In germline, CDR1 is SGHTA, CDR2 FQGNSA. In DNA form, the CDR3 reads TGTGCCAGCAGCCGAGTGGGACAGGGGGGCGGTGGCTACACCTTC. Its translation: CASSRVGQGGGGYTF.

This clonotype was seen at least ten times. The chain couples TRBV7-2 to TRBJ2-3; D is perhaps TRBD2 (5 bases). The CDR3 runs 16 residues. V was trimmed by 1 base and J by 0 bases, leaving 11 bases between them. CDR1 is SGHTA and CDR2 is FQGNSA in the germline V gene. The CDR3 coding sequence is TGTGCCAGCAGCTTAGATGGACTGCGGAGCACAGATACGCAGTATTTT. Its translation: CASSLDGLRSTDTQYF. The full variable domain, in which reference TRBV7-2 and TRBJ2-3 provide the parts outside the CDR3, is GAGVSQSPSNKVTEKGKDVELRCDPISGHTALYWYRQSLGQGLEFLIYFQGNSAPDKSGLPSDRFSAERTGGSVSTLTIQRTQQEDSAVYLCASSLDGLRSTDTQYFGPGTRLTVL.

This clonotype was found many times. This rearrangement joins TRBV12-3 or TRBV12-4 to TRBJ2-5; D gene ambiguous. The CDR3 totals 14 residues. The V gene lost 2 bases and the J gene lost 1 base, with 8 bases spanning the gap. This chain's CDR3 is CASSLTRLQETQYF. Here the CDR3 DNA reads TGTGCCAGCAGTTTAACCAGGCTCCAAGAGACCCAGTACTTC.

This clonotype was observed at least ten times. V usage is TRBV7-9 and J usage is TRBJ1-2; no clear D. The CDR3 sequence is 14 residues long. The V gene's germline CDR1 is SEHNR and CDR2 FQNEAQ (reference sequence). V lost 2 bases to trimming and J lost 4 bases, with 11 bases between them. The CDR3 DNA sequence: TGTGCCAGCAGCTTACCCTCCGGGGTCTATGGCTACACCTTC. The encoded protein is CASSLPSGVYGYTF.

In its sample, this clonotype was seen once. J is TRBJ2-5 and V is TRBV29-1; tentative D call: TRBD1 (6 bases). V was cut by 4 bases and J by 2 bases, with 17 bases left in between. CDR1 and CDR2 from the germline V gene are SQVTM and ANQGSEA. The CDR3 runs 15 residues. The CDR3 loop reads CSVASDRSTQETQYF. In DNA form, the CDR3 reads TGCAGCGTTGCGTCGGACAGAAGTACACAAGAGACCCAGTACTTC.

Concerning this clonotype itself: A much larger clone differs by one base, so this may be a read error. The chain is built from TRBV12-3 or TRBV12-4 and TRBJ2-1, with 7 bases that match TRBD1. Losses at the gene ends were 5 bases for V and 8 bases for J; bases not matched to a gene: 12. This CDR3 region has 15 residues. The CDR3 region is CASSPRDRQYDEQFF. CDR3 sequence (DNA): TGTGCCAGCAGTCCCCGGGACAGACAGTACGATGAGCAGTTCTTC.

This clonotype was seen repeatedly, ten times or more. J is TRBJ2-3 and V is TRBV5-1, with TRBD2 identical over 13 bases. The trim removed 2 bases at V and 1 base at J, leaving 1 base unmatched. This CDR3 is 16 amino acids long. The germline V gene encodes CDR1 SGHRS and CDR2 YFSETQ. The CDR3 region has the DNA TGCGCCAGCAGCTTCGGACTAGCGGGAGGCACAGATACGCAGTATTTT. Protein product: CASSFGLAGGTDTQYF. The variable domain in full, completed from reference TRBV5-1 and TRBJ2-3, reads KAGVTQTPRYLIKTRGQQVTLSCSPISGHRSVSWYQQTPGQGLQFLFEYFSETQRNKGNFPGRFSGRQFSNSRSEMNVSTLELGDSALYLCASSFGLAGGTDTQYFGPGTRLTVL.

The chain joins TRBV18 to TRBJ1-2, with TRBD1 as a possible D gene (5 bases). Germline V CDR1 and CDR2: KGHSH, LQKENI. The V end was cut by 4 bases, the J end by 3 bases, with 9 bases between. The CDR3 runs 13 residues. CDR3 loop: CASSQGADYGYTF. The CDR3 nucleotides are TGTGCCAGCTCACAAGGGGCTGACTATGGCTACACCTTC.

This clonotype has at least ten counts. The chain employs TRBV7-9 and TRBJ2-7; 7 bases map to TRBD2. The J segment lost 4 bases and the V segment lost 0 bases, leaving 3 bases of the junction unmatched. Germline-derived CDR1 and CDR2 are SEHNR and FQNEAQ (reference sequence). There are 14 residues in the CDR3. The CDR3 reads CASSLASGLYEQYF. The CDR3 DNA reads TGTGCCAGCAGCTTAGCCTCGGGACTATACGAGCAGTACTTC.

This clonotype was found many times. This chain uses TRBV27 with TRBJ2-7, with 11 bases identical to TRBD2. Trimming removed 5 bases from V and 0 bases from J; junction bases left unmatched: 9. Germline values: CDR1 MNHEY, CDR2 SMNVEV (reference sequence). The CDR3 totals 17 residues. Here the CDR3 reads CASSEGLADSSSYEQYF. The CDR3 DNA is TGTGCCAGCAGTGAGGGACTAGCGGACTCCAGCTCCTACGAGCAGTACTTC.

Within the sample, this clonotype is medium-sized. This chain links TRBV28 with TRBJ1-6; TRBD1 agrees at 8 bases. CDR3 length: 15 residues. V dropped 7 bases and J dropped 7; count of bases not matched to a gene: 9. Looked up from germline, CDR1 is MDHEN and CDR2 is SYDVKM. The CDR3 region is CASIPPGQVNSPLHF. CDR3 in DNA: TGTGCCAGCATTCCTCCGGGACAGGTCAATTCACCCCTCCACTTT.

This clonotype was observed many times. The V call is TRBV12-3 or TRBV12-4, the J call TRBJ2-7; no clear D gene. CDR3 length: 15 residues. V was trimmed by 6 bases and J by 0 bases, leaving 15 bases between them. The CDR3 sequence is CASSPVKWFSYEQYF. The CDR3 DNA is TGTGCCAGCAGCCCCGTTAAGTGGTTCTCCTACGAGCAGTACTTC.

By its share, this clonotype is medium-sized. V usage is TRBV5-6 and J usage is TRBJ2-5; no clear D. CDR3 length: 14 residues. V was cut by 0 bases and J by 1 base, with 7 bases left in between. Germline-derived CDR1 and CDR2 are SGHDT and YYEEEE. CDR3 DNA: TGTGCCAGCAGCTTGGGGCCCCCCCAAGAGACCCAGTACTTC. It yields the protein CASSLGPPQETQYF.

In this sample, this clonotype turned up many times. The V gene is TRBV11-2, the J gene TRBJ2-5; the D gene is possibly TRBD2 (6 bases). The CDR3 spans 14 residues. Germline CDR1 SGHAT, CDR2 FQNNGV. Deletions cut 5 bases from V and 5 bases from J, with 15 bases between. The CDR3 here is CASSPGVRGETQYF. The DNA for the CDR3 is TGTGCCAGCAGCCCGGGAGTACGGGGGGAGACCCAGTACTTC.

V and J are TRBV4-3 and TRBJ2-2, with D uncertain. CDR1 and CDR2 (germline): LGHNA, YSLEER. The CDR3 has 14 amino acids. Trimming removed 0 bases at V and 6 bases at J, with 8 bases between. Here the CDR3 reads CASSQDVWSGELFF. CDR3 sequence (DNA): TGCGCCAGCAGCCAAGATGTGTGGTCCGGGGAGCTGTTTTTT.